A selection of T cell receptor beta chains follows, all from one sample in a study of T cells in Graves' hyperthyroidism and ophthalmopathy. Each CDR3 protein is one row after TCRdb ran MiXCR on the multiplex PCR reads. The table shows 700,000 or so distinct CDR3 sequences, with 16% occurring only once. The sequencing input was blood. These receptors were obtained from a young man with Graves' hyperthyroidism. CDR3s include the opening cysteine and the closing phenylalanine or tryptophan. The D gene is left open where the match is weak. Clone size appears in some rows only: once, few, many, or a class for an expanded clone.

j_gene,v_gene,d_gene,abundance,CDR3aa,CDR3nt
TRBJ2-6,TRBV10-3,-,-,CAISPRGTSGANVLTF,TGTGCCATCAGCCCAAGGGGGACCTCTGGGGCCAACGTCCTGACTTTC
TRBJ2-1,TRBV11-1,TRBD2,-,CASSLIAGAYNERFF,TGTGCCAGCAGCTTAATAGCGGGAGCCTACAATGAGCGGTTCTTC
TRBJ2-7,TRBV6-1,-,many,CASAASGASYEQYF,TGTGCCAGCGCCGCCTCAGGAGCATCCTACGAGCAGTACTTC
TRBJ1-5,TRBV24-1,TRBD1,few,CATSDPGQGANQPQHF,TGTGCCACCAGTGATCCGGGACAGGGTGCAAATCAGCCCCAGCATTTT
TRBJ1-1,TRBV28,-,-,CASTGNPRTEAFF,TGTGCCAGCACGGGCAACCCGAGGACTGAAGCTTTCTTT
TRBJ2-7,TRBV20-1,TRBD2,-,CSAAGGNSYEQYF,TGCAGTGCGGCGGGAGGGAACTCCTACGAGCAGTACTTC
TRBJ2-7,TRBV28,TRBD1,many,CASRVDRGPRYEQYF,TGTGCCAGCAGGGTGGACAGGGGCCCGCGGTACGAGCAGTACTTC
TRBJ1-2,TRBV28,-,once,CASSFEGLCYTF,TGTGCCAGCAGTTTTGAGGGACTTTGCTACACCTTC
TRBJ2-4,TRBV27,TRBD2,few,CASSPPPGLAGERTKNIQYF,TGTGCCAGCAGTCCCCCACCGGGACTAGCGGGAGAAAGGACCAAAAACATTCAGTACTTC
TRBJ2-3,TRBV12-3/TRBV12-4,-,many,CASSHSGTDTQYF,TGTGCCAGCAGTCACTCTGGGACAGATACGCAGTATTTT
TRBJ2-1,TRBV12-3/TRBV12-4,TRBD2,many,CASSTSGGRGGNEQFF,TGTGCCAGCAGCACGTCTGGCGGGAGAGGTGGCAATGAGCAGTTCTTC
TRBJ2-7,TRBV27,TRBD2,many,CASSIYPSGGAYEQYF,TGTGCCAGCAGTATATATCCTAGCGGGGGGGCCTACGAGCAGTACTTC
TRBJ1-2,TRBV6-1,TRBD1,many,CASSAGGGYTF,TGTGCCAGCAGCGCAGGGGGAGGCTACACCTTC
TRBJ2-7,TRBV27,-,many,CASRHRAYSYEQYF,TGTGCCAGCAGGCACAGGGCTTACTCCTACGAGCAGTACTTC
TRBJ1-1,TRBV4-1,TRBD1,few,CASSQVPTGGRDTEAFF,TGCGCCAGCAGCCAAGTCCCTACAGGGGGCCGGGATACTGAAGCTTTCTTT
TRBJ1-5,TRBV30,TRBD1,few,CAWGTASGQPQHF,TGTGCCTGGGGGACAGCTTCAGGGCAGCCCCAGCATTTT
TRBJ2-7,TRBV5-6,-,-,CASSLVGTRTYEQYF,TGTGCCAGCAGCTTGGTGGGGACAAGGACCTACGAGCAGTACTTC
TRBJ2-1,TRBV11-3,-,once,CASSLDLPQGKFF,TGTGCCAGCAGCTTAGACCTACCCCAGGGAAAGTTCTTC
TRBJ2-1,TRBV30,-,few,CALSPEGGDEQFF,TGTGCCCTGTCCCCTGAGGGAGGCGATGAGCAGTTCTTC
TRBJ1-4,TRBV4-1,-,-,CASSHIGRRRNEKLFF,TGCGCCAGCAGCCATATTGGAAGGCGGAGAAATGAAAAACTGTTTTTT
TRBJ1-5,TRBV29-1,TRBD1,few,CSVLDRGVDQPQHF,TGCAGCGTTCTGGACAGGGGGGTCGACCAGCCCCAGCATTTT
TRBJ1-1,TRBV20-1,-,few,CSAWDRGLARAFF,TGCAGTGCTTGGGACCGGGGGCTCGCGAGGGCTTTCTTT
TRBJ2-7,TRBV6-2/TRBV6-3,-,few,CASSFGARSGYEQYF,TGTGCCAGCAGTTTCGGGGCTAGGAGTGGCTACGAGCAGTACTTC
TRBJ2-3,TRBV29-1,-,few,CSVFAEGPLDTQYF,TGCAGCGTTTTCGCGGAGGGCCCTCTGGATACGCAGTATTTT
TRBJ2-1,TRBV4-1,TRBD2,few,CASSFQLAEYYEQFF,TGCGCCAGCAGCTTTCAACTAGCGGAGTACTATGAGCAGTTCTTC
TRBJ1-4,TRBV3-1,-,few,CASQYRQGAPPPCEKLFF,TGTGCCAGCCAATATCGGCAGGGAGCCCCCCCTCCATGTGAAAAACTGTTTTTT
TRBJ2-3,TRBV29-1,-,-,CSVWAGDTQYF,TGCAGCGTTTGGGCGGGAGATACGCAGTATTTT
TRBJ2-7,TRBV4-1,TRBD2,many,CASSPTGTSSYEQYF,TGCGCCAGCAGCCCAACCGGGACTAGCAGCTACGAGCAGTACTTC
TRBJ2-2,TRBV9,-,few,CASSVGMTAGELFF,TGTGCCAGCAGCGTAGGGATGACAGCCGGGGAGCTGTTTTTT
TRBJ1-6,TRBV6-1,-,many,CASSERGNSPLHF,TGTGCCAGCAGTGAGAGGGGAAATTCACCCCTCCACTTT
TRBJ2-5,TRBV11-2,-,-,CASSSHRGWETQYF,TGTGCCAGCAGCTCCCATCGGGGGTGGGAGACCCAGTACTTC
TRBJ2-4,TRBV20-1,-,few,CSARDLMENIQYF,TGCAGTGCTAGAGATCTAATGGAAAACATTCAGTACTTC
TRBJ2-6,TRBV9,-,few,CASSVVGTGANVLTF,TGTGCCAGCAGCGTAGTCGGGACTGGGGCCAACGTCCTGACTTTC
TRBJ2-2,TRBV19,TRBD1,few,CASKDRENTGELFF,TGTGCCAGCAAGGACAGGGAAAACACCGGGGAGCTGTTTTTT
TRBJ2-7,TRBV11-3,-,-,CASSSGSRAEQYF,TGTGCCAGCAGCTCCGGGTCTCGGGCCGAGCAGTACTTC
TRBJ1-4,TRBV6-1,-,-,CASSDVAGSFNEKLFF,TGTGCCAGCAGTGACGTGGCAGGCTCTTTTAATGAAAAACTGTTTTTT
TRBJ2-1,TRBV10-3,-,many,CAISDTRFNEQFF,TGTGCCATCAGTGATACTAGGTTCAATGAGCAGTTCTTC
TRBJ1-5,TRBV4-2,-,few,CASSQGARDQPQHF,TGTGCCAGCAGCCAGGGGGCTCGGGATCAGCCCCAGCATTTT
TRBJ1-5,TRBV28,TRBD1,few,CASSFTPGQGNQPQHF,TGTGCCAGCAGTTTCACCCCGGGACAGGGAAATCAGCCCCAGCATTTT
TRBJ2-7,TRBV24-1,-,many,CATSNAGLYEQYF,TGTGCCACCTCGAATGCAGGCCTCTACGAGCAGTACTTC
TRBJ1-1,TRBV19,-,-,CASSREYAEAFF,TGTGCCAGTAGCAGGGAGTACGCTGAAGCTTTCTTT
TRBJ2-1,TRBV7-9,-,-,CASSFTENYEQFF,TGTGCCAGCTCCTTCACAGAAAACTACGAGCAGTTCTTC
TRBJ1-2,TRBV27,-,few,CASSFEGRYGHTF,TGTGCCAGCAGTTTCGAAGGTAGATATGGCCACACCTTC
TRBJ2-2,TRBV27,-,many,CASTPDGPPGELFF,TGTGCCAGCACTCCGGACGGTCCACCCGGGGAGCTGTTTTTT
TRBJ2-3,TRBV9,TRBD2,-,CASSVTAGAFTDTQYF,TGTGCCAGCAGCGTAACCGCGGGAGCGTTCACAGATACGCAGTATTTT